Given below is one T cell receptor (beta chain) in context. Its specificity is not known. Looked up from germline, CDR1 is SEHNR and CDR2 is FQNEAQ (reference sequence). This CDR3 comprises 17 residues. After removal of 2 bases from V and 0 bases from J, the junction contained 5 bases not matched to a gene. The data belong to a study of T-cell memory formation after mild COVID-19. For the study at large: For the most part, TCR clusters were specific to one donor.

TCRdb reprocessed the 5' RACE reads via MiXCR and lists one record per CDR3 protein. The sample holds around 200,000 distinct CDR3 sequences, 10% seen once. The study, taken as a whole, reports: Proof of SARS-CoV-2 specificity was absent for the second-wave clones that crested on day 37. Day 15 to 85 contracting clones showed balanced CD4/CD8; later expanders leaned CD4+. Among CD4+ contracting clones, most were CM and EM, and CD8+ ones EMRA.

The chain combines TRBV7-9 with TRBJ2-3; 10 bases are a match to TRBD2. The sequencing sample was made of PBMCs or a T cell subset sorted from them (not recorded which). This clonotype was sampled from a man aged 18 to 30 who had mild COVID-19 (a few samples of this study predate the infection). Cell type and time point are not known. The CDR3 region has the DNA TGTGCCAGCAGCTTAAGCGGGGGGGCCCCTAGCACAGATACGCAGTATTTT. The encoded protein is CASSLSGGAPSTDTQYF. Full variable domain (remainder filled in from reference TRBV7-9 and TRBJ2-3): DTGVSQNPRHKITKRGQNVTFRCDPISEHNRLYWYRQTLGQGPEFLTYFQNEAQLEKSRLLSDRFSAERPKGSFSTLEIQRTEQGDSAMYLCASSLSGGAPSTDTQYFGPGTRLTVL.